The 17 T cell receptor beta chains in this list originate from one sample, sequenced in a study of blood T cell repertoires in COVID-19. Sequenced by immunoSEQ multiplex PCR; TCRdb stores in-frame clones only, minus some. The sample carries fewer than 400,000 clones, around 85% recorded once. Sequenced sample: PBMCs or T cells enriched from blood (not recorded which). The receptors derive from a woman aged 25 to 39 who had been exposed to COVID-19.

The gene calls are TRBV29-1 and TRBJ2-5; TRBD2 matches at 7 bases. After removal of 0 bases from V and 5 bases from J, the junction contained 12 bases not matched to a gene. The germline V gene has CDR1 SQVTM and CDR2 ANQGSEA. This CDR3 spans 16 amino acids. The CDR3 sequence: CSVEEGGLVLSETQYF. The CDR3, as DNA: TGCAGCGTTGAAGAGGGTGGACTAGTGTTATCGGAGACCCAGTACTTC.

This clone has a single count. The genes are TRBV5-6 and TRBJ2-2; D remains ambiguous. V was cut by 0 bases and J by 0 bases, with 3 bases left in between. This CDR3 has 14 residues. CDR1 is SGHDT, CDR2 YYEEEE, per germline. This chain's CDR3 is CASSLASNTGELFF. DNA for the CDR3: TGTGCCAGCAGCTTGGCCTCGAACACCGGGGAGCTGTTTTTT. Drawing the rest from reference TRBV5-6 and TRBJ2-2, the complete variable domain is DAGVTQSPTHLIKTRGQQVTLRCSPKSGHDTVSWYQQALGQGPQFIFQYYEEEERQRGNFPDRFSGHQFPNYSSELNVNALLLGDSALYLCASSLASNTGELFFGEGSRLTVL.

J is TRBJ1-6 and V is TRBV7-3; D ambiguous. The CDR3 is 14 residues long. Trimming pared 3 bases from V and 7 bases from J, leaving 10 bases between. Germline assignment: CDR1 SGHTA and CDR2 FQGTGA. The CDR3 bases are TGTGCCAGCAGCTTCTCCGGGAGGAATTCACCCCTCCACTTT. Translating it yields CASSFSGRNSPLHF.

Only one count was recorded for this clone. J is TRBJ2-3 and V is TRBV28, with 8 positions matching TRBD1. V was pared by 2 bases and J by 3 bases, with 4 bases of the junction left unmatched. The CDR3 runs to 15 residues. Germline CDR1 MDHEN, CDR2 SYDVKM. CDR3 sequence: CASSLTGGGTDTQYF. Here the CDR3 DNA reads TGTGCCAGCAGTTTAACAGGGGGAGGAACAGATACGCAGTATTTT. The entire variable domain, with the rest obtained from reference TRBV28 and TRBJ2-3, is as follows: DVKVTQSSRYLVKRTGEKVFLECVQDMDHENMFWYRQDPGLGLRLIYFSYDVKMKEKGDIPEGYSVSREKKERFSLILESASTNQTSMYLCASSLTGGGTDTQYFGPGTRLTVL.

The gene calls are TRBV7-3 and TRBJ2-2; D is perhaps TRBD1 (6 bases). This CDR3 has 14 amino acids. Germline assignment: CDR1 SGHTA and CDR2 FQGTGA. Deletions cut 8 bases from V and 0 bases from J, with 10 bases between. CDR3 coding DNA: TGTGCCAGCGGGCAGGGGCCGAACACCGGGGAGCTGTTTTTT. Protein product: CASGQGPNTGELFF.

V usage is TRBV13 and J usage is TRBJ2-7; tentative D call: TRBD1 (5 bases). CDR3 length: 14 amino acids. Germline lookup yields CDR1 PRHDT and CDR2 FYEKMQ (reference sequence). The V end was cut by 4 bases, the J end by 3 bases, with 13 bases between. CDR3 nucleotide sequence: TGTGCCAGCAGCTCCACCGACAGTTACTACGAGCAGTACTTC. This translates into CASSSTDSYYEQYF.

V and J are TRBV11-2 and TRBJ1-1; D not certain. There are 14 residues in the CDR3. V lost 3 bases and J 0 bases, leaving 8 bases between the germline ends. Germline values: CDR1 SGHAT, CDR2 FQNNGV. The CDR3 loop reads CASSFGVLNTEAFF. DNA for the CDR3: TGTGCCAGCAGCTTCGGGGTATTGAACACTGAAGCTTTCTTT.

V is TRBV5-1 and J is TRBJ1-1; no clear D. V lost 5 bases, J lost 1 base, and 12 bases lay in between. The CDR3 extends over 14 amino acids. Germline loops: CDR1 SGHRS, CDR2 YFSETQ. The CDR3: CASRLRGENTEAFF. DNA of the CDR3: TGCGCCAGCAGGTTACGGGGAGAGAACACTGAAGCTTTCTTT.

The V call is TRBV10-2, the J call TRBJ1-2, with D perhaps TRBD1 (6 bases). The germline gives CDR1 WSHSY, CDR2 SAAADI. Trimming pared 6 bases from V and 8 bases from J, leaving 16 bases between. The CDR3 is 13 residues long. CDR3 coding DNA: TGCGCCAGCAGGAGGCCAGGGGTAGGGGGCTACACCTTC. Encoded protein: CASRRPGVGGYTF.

The chain is built from TRBV4-1 and TRBJ1-1; D possibly corresponds to TRBD1 (6 bases). V was shortened by 4 bases and J by 1 base, with 10 bases between the two germline ends. CDR3 length equals 14 residues. Germline V CDR1 and CDR2: MGHRA, YSYEKL. CDR3 nucleotides: TGCGCCAGCAGCCGTGGCAGGGGGAACACTGAAGCTTTCTTT. Translated: CASSRGRGNTEAFF.

The CDR3 nucleotides read TGTGCCAGCAGTTTGAAACGGGATCAGCCCCAGCATTTT. It encodes CASSLKRDQPQHF. The chain employs TRBV12-3 or TRBV12-4 and TRBJ1-5, with D unclear. The CDR3 spans 13 residues. The ends were cut back, 3 bases at V and 5 bases at J, with 8 bases in the middle.

The chain carries TRBV5-4 and TRBJ1-2, with D tentatively TRBD1 (6 bases). V lost 0 bases and J 0 bases, leaving 9 bases between the germline ends. Germline V gene lookup returns CDR1 SGHNT and CDR2 YYREEE (reference sequence). CDR3 size: 15 residues. In DNA, the CDR3 is TGTGCCAGCAGCTTGGGAGGGGGTTCTAACTATGGCTACACCTTC. It yields the protein CASSLGGGSNYGYTF.

The chain is built from TRBV7-9 and TRBJ2-1; TRBD2 is a possible D gene (5 bases). Germline CDR1 is SEHNR and CDR2 is FQNEAQ (reference sequence). This CDR3 is built from 14 residues. V was cut by 1 base and J by 6 bases, with 10 bases left in between. CDR3 sequence: CASSLDSSTNEQFF. The CDR3 DNA is TGTGCCAGCAGCTTAGATTCTAGCACCAATGAGCAGTTCTTC.

This clone was seen only once. The V gene is TRBV20-1, the J gene TRBJ2-1, with TRBD1 matching over 7 bases. Trimming cost V 3 bases and J 7 bases; bases outside gene matches: 12. Germline CDR1 DFQATT, CDR2 SNEGSKA (reference sequence). The CDR3 consists of 15 residues. This CDR3 is CSASQDRILGNEQFF. CDR3 sequence (DNA): TGCAGTGCTAGTCAGGACAGGATTTTAGGAAATGAGCAGTTCTTC.

There are a few counts of this clone. The V gene is TRBV15, the J gene TRBJ2-7, with 11 positions matching TRBD2. The CDR3 is 16 amino acids. CDR1 and CDR2 from the germline V gene are LNHNV and YYDKDF (reference sequence). Germline trimming cut 1 base from V and 5 bases from J; bases unmatched to any gene: 7. This CDR3 reads CATSRGDSGGADEQYF. The CDR3 DNA follows: TGTGCCACCAGCAGAGGAGATAGCGGGGGGGCGGACGAGCAGTACTTC.

This clone was observed a handful of times. The V gene is TRBV5-6, the J gene TRBJ1-6, with D possibly being TRBD1 (5 bases). V was clipped by 0 bases and J by 8 bases, with 9 bases between them. CDR1 is SGHDT, CDR2 YYEEEE, per germline. The CDR3 runs to 14 residues. CDR3 nucleotides: TGTGCCAGCAGCTTGGTAGGGGAATATTCACCCCTCCACTTT. Its protein is CASSLVGEYSPLHF. Filled out from reference TRBV5-6 and TRBJ1-6, the complete variable domain reads DAGVTQSPTHLIKTRGQQVTLRCSPKSGHDTVSWYQQALGQGPQFIFQYYEEEERQRGNFPDRFSGHQFPNYSSELNVNALLLGDSALYLCASSLVGEYSPLHFGNGTRLTVT.

The genes are TRBV4-3 and TRBJ1-1, with D possibly being TRBD1 (5 bases). The CDR3 contains 15 residues. V lost 5 bases and J 0 bases, leaving 13 bases between the germline ends. Germline assignment: CDR1 LGHNA and CDR2 YSLEER. The CDR3 spells CASSYGHDLNTEAFF. DNA of the CDR3: TGCGCCAGCAGCTACGGACACGACCTGAACACTGAAGCTTTCTTT.